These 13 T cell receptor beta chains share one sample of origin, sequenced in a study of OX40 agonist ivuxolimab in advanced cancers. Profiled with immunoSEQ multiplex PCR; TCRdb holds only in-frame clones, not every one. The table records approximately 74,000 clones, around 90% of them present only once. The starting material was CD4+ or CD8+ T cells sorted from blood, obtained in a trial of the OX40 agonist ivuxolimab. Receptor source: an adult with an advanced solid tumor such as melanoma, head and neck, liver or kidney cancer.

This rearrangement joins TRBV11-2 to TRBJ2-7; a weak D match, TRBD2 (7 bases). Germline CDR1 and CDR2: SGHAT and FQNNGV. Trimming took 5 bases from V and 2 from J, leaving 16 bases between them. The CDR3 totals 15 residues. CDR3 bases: TGTGCCAGCAGCGAACAGGGAGGGACGACCTACGAGCAGTACTTC. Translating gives CASSEQGGTTYEQYF.

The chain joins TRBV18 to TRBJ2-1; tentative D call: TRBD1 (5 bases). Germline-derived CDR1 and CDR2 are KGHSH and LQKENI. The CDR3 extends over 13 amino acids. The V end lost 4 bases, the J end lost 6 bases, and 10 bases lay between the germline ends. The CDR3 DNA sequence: TGTGCCAGCTCACTTGACAGATTCAATGAGCAGTTCTTC. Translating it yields CASSLDRFNEQFF.

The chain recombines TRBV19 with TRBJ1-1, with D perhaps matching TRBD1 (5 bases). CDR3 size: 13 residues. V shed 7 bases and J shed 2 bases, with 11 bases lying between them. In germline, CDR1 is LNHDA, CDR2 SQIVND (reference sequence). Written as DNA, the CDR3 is TGTGCCAGTAATGACCAGGGAAACACTGAAGCTTTCTTT. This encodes CASNDQGNTEAFF.

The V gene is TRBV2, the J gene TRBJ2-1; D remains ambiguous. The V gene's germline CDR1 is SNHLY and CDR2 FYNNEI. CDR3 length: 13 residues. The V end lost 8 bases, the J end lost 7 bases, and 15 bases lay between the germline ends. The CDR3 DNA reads TGTGCCAGCTCGGGCGTTTTCCGTAATGAGCAGTTCTTC. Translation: CASSGVFRNEQFF.

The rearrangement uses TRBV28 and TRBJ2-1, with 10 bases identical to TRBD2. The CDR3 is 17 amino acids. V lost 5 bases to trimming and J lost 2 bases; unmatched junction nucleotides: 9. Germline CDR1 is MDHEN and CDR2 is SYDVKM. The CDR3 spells CASSPSKLAGPYNEQFF. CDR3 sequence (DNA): TGTGCCAGCAGTCCCTCCAAACTAGCGGGACCCTACAATGAGCAGTTCTTC.

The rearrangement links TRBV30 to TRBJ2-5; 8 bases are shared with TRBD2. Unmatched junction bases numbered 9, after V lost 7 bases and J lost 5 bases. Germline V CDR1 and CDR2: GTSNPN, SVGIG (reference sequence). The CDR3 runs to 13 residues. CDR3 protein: CAYSGGGWETQYF. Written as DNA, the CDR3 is TGTGCCTACTCCGGGGGGGGATGGGAGACCCAGTACTTC.

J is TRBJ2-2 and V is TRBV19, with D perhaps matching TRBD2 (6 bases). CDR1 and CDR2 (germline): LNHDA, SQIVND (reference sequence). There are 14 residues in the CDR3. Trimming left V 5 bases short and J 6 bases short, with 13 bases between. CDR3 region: CASSWGLESGELFF. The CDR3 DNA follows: TGTGCCAGTAGTTGGGGACTCGAGTCCGGGGAGCTGTTTTTT.

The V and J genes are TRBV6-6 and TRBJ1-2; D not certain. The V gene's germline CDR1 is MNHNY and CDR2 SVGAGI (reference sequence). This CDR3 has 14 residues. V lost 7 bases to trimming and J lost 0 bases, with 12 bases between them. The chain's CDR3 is CASTRQDPNYGYTF. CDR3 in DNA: TGTGCCAGCACTAGGCAAGACCCTAACTATGGCTACACCTTC.

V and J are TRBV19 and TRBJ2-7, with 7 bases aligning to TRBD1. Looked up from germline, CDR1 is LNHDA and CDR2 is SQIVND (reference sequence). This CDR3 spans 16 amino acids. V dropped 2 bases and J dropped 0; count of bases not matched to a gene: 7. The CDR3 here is CASSIHEGASSYEQYF. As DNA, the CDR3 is TGTGCCAGTAGTATACACGAGGGGGCAAGCTCCTACGAGCAGTACTTC.

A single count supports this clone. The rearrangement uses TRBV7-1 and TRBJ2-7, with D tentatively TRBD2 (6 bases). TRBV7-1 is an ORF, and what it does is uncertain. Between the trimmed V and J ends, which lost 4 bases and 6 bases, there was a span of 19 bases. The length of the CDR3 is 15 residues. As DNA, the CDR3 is TGTGCCAGCAGCTTAGAGTCCGGGAGAGAAGGCGAGCAGTACTTC. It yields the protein CASSLESGREGEQYF.

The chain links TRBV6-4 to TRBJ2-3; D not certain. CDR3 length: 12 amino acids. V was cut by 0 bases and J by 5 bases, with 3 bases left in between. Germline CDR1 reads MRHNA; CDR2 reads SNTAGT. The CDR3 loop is CASSDSRDTQYF. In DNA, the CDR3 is TGTGCCAGCAGTGACTCGAGAGATACGCAGTATTTT.

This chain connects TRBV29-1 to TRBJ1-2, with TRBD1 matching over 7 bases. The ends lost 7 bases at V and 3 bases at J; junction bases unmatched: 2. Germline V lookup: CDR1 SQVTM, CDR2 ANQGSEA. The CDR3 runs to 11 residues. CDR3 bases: TGCAGCGGTACAGGGGACTATGGCTACACCTTC. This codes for CSGTGDYGYTF.

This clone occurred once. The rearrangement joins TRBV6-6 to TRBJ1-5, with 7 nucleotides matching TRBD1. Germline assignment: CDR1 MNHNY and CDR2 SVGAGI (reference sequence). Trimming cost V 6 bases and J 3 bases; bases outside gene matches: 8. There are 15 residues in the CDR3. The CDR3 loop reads CASRHSGQVNQPQHF. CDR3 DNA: TGTGCCAGCAGACACTCAGGACAGGTCAATCAGCCCCAGCATTTT.